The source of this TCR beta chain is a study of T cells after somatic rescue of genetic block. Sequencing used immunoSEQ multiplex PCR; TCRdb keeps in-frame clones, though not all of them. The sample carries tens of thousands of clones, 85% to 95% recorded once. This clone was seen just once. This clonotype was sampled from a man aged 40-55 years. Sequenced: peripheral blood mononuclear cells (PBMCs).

The CDR3 nucleotides read TGTGCCAGTTTGGGGCCTCGACAGGGGGACTATGGCTACACCTTC. Protein sequence: CASLGPRQGDYGYTF. This chain links TRBV19 with TRBJ1-2; 9 bases are shared with TRBD1. Unmatched junction bases numbered 10, after V lost 8 bases and J lost 3 bases. The CDR3 runs 15 residues. CDR1 is LNHDA, CDR2 SQIVND, per germline (reference sequence).